This T cell receptor (beta chain) was recovered during a study of blood T cell repertoires in COVID-19. Study summary: PBMCs, B-cell-depleted T cells, or T cells were the source of the cDNA or gDNA that made up the material.

In Cohort 3, a recovered donor had either two negative PCRs, clearance, or symptom resolution. Unmatched junction bases numbered 12, after V lost 6 bases and J lost 5 bases. The CDR3 loop spans 15 amino acids. CDR1 ENHRY and CDR2 SYGVKD come from the germline V gene. Under the authors' procedure: Amplifying reference gene primers gave estimates of nucleated cell counts. Using immunoSEQ multiplex PCR, the repertoire was profiled, and TCRdb retains in-frame clones only, with some absent. Clonal size and the V and J genes are those of that table, whereas D and trimming came from the DNA. The sample has about 370,000 clones; over 75% are singletons.

Sequenced input: PBMCs or T cells enriched from blood (not recorded which). This TCR derives from a man aged 18 to 30 who had recovered from COVID-19. The chain links TRBV10-3 to TRBJ1-1, with TRBD1 matching 7 bases. The CDR3 DNA is TGTGCCATCAGAACTTCCCGGGACAGTAAGACTGAAGCTTTCTTT. It yields the protein CAIRTSRDSKTEAFF.